Included here is one T cell receptor beta chain sequence, with context. Its antigen is not known. This specimen comes from a study of graft-versus-host responses after intestinal transplantation. At the level of the study: Transplant recipients had multivisceral, liver-intestinal, or isolated intestinal grafts. Induction using anti-thymocyte globulin, followed by tacrolimus and steroids for two to three years, was given to all recipients.

The CDR3 runs 18 residues. Trimming cost V 1 base and J 3 bases, with 21 bases left between them. CDR1 SGHNT and CDR2 YYREEE come from the germline V gene (reference sequence). TCRdb's table, derived via immunoSEQ multiplex PCR, lists solely in-frame clones and lacks some. The data hold fewer than 120,000 clones, with just over 90% observed a single time. This receptor was obtained from a human donor who received an intestinal transplant. The chain couples TRBV5-4 to TRBJ2-3, with D possibly TRBD2 on 5 matching bases. Sample: unstimulated CD8+ T cells sorted from spleen or lymph node cells, taken before intestinal transplant. CDR3 DNA: TGTGCCAGCAGCTTGTGGGCTGAGGCTAGCACGTGGACAGATACGCAGTATTTT. Protein sequence: CASSLWAEASTWTDTQYF.